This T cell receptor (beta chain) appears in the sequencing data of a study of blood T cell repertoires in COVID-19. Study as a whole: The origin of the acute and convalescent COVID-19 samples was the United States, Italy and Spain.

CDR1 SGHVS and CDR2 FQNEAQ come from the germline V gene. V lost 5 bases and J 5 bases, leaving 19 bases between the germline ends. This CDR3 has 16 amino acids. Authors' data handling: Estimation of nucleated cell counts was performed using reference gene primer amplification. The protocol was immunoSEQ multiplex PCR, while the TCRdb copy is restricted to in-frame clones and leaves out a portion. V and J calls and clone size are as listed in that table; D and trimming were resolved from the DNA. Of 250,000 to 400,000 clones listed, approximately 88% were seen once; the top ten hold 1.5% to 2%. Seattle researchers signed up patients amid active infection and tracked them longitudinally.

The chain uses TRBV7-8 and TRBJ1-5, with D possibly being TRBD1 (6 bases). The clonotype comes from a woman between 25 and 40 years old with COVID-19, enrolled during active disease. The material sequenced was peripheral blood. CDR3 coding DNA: TGTGCCAGCAGCGAAAGCCCCCTACAGGGACATCAGCCCCAGCATTTT. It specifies CASSESPLQGHQPQHF.